One and the same sample provided the 5 T cell receptor beta chains below, sequenced in a study of breast tumors, draining lymph nodes, adjacent tissues (dated by TCRdb to the mid-2010s). The lymph node samples were taken from the axillary draining lymph nodes of breast cancer patients. Library creation used multiplex PCR. TCRdb names Illumina HiSeq 2000 as the instrument used. The public reads were reanalyzed by TCRdb: fastp trimming at Q25, MiXCR alignment, in-frame beta chains only. Each CDR3 protein gets just one entry, which takes the most common genes and DNA from the rows behind it. The sample records about 130,000 distinct CDR3 sequences, around 20% of which are singletons. The ten largest clones take up approximately 3.5% of the sample. Source material: axillary lymph node tissue. The receptor set was obtained from a female donor with breast cancer. Some clones in this sample may be carry-over from other donors' samples.

This clonotype was picked up many times. The CDR3 loop is CSAARESSYNEQFF. DNA for the CDR3: TGCAGTGCGGCGCGGGAAAGCTCCTACAATGAGCAGTTCTTC. The chain links TRBV20-1 to TRBJ2-1; D is perhaps TRBD2 (6 bases). The germline V gene encodes CDR1 DFQATT and CDR2 SNEGSKA (reference sequence). This CDR3 is 14 amino acids long. Trimming left V 6 bases short and J 0 bases short, with 12 bases between.

This clonotype was seen at least ten times. The V call is TRBV7-9, the J call TRBJ2-5; TRBD1 or TRBD2 may be the D gene (6 bases each). The germline V and J ends were trimmed by 1 base and 4 bases, with 16 bases remaining between them. There are 16 residues in the CDR3. The germline V gene has CDR1 SEHNR and CDR2 FQNEAQ (reference sequence). The CDR3 sequence: CASSLVGGSSAETQYF. For the CDR3, the DNA is TGTGCCAGCAGCTTAGTAGGGGGGAGCAGCGCAGAGACCCAGTACTTC. Full variable domain (remainder filled in from reference TRBV7-9 and TRBJ2-5): DTGVSQNPRHKITKRGQNVTFRCDPISEHNRLYWYRQTLGQGPEFLTYFQNEAQLEKSRLLSDRFSAERPKGSFSTLEIQRTEQGDSAMYLCASSLVGGSSAETQYFGPGTRLLVL.

The table lists this clonotype with many counts. The chain has TRBV20-1 and TRBJ2-7; D is possibly TRBD1 (6 bases). Germline V gene sequence: CDR1 DFQATT, CDR2 SNEGSKA (reference sequence). This CDR3 has 14 amino acids. V lost 0 bases and J lost 5, with 14 bases in between. The CDR3 DNA reads as TGCAGTGCTAGAGATCAGGGGCTGTTGGACGAGCAGTACTTC. This codes for CSARDQGLLDEQYF.

In this sample, this clonotype turned up a few times. J is TRBJ2-1 and V is TRBV28, with D perhaps given as TRBD1 or TRBD2 (5 bases each). Germline V gene data show CDR1 as MDHEN and CDR2 as SYDVKM. The V end was cut by 5 bases, the J end by 2 bases, with 16 bases between. The CDR3 spans 16 residues. The CDR3 loop reads CASSPRPGTPYNEQFF. CDR3 DNA: TGTGCCAGCAGTCCAAGGCCCGGGACCCCCTACAATGAGCAGTTCTTC.

On this clonotype itself: This may be a read error, as it is one base from a much larger clone. The chain links TRBV19 to TRBJ2-1, with D unclear. Looked up from germline, CDR1 is LNHDA and CDR2 is SQIVND (reference sequence). This CDR3 region has 15 residues. V was pared by 3 bases and J by 7 bases, with 16 bases between. The CDR3 spells CASSIRREGRNEQFF. In nucleotides, the CDR3 is TGTGCCAGTAGTATCCGCCGCGAAGGTAGGAATGAGCAGTTCTTC.